The 15 T cell receptor beta chains listed next were all sequenced from one sample in a study of blood T cell repertoires in COVID-19. The repertoire was sequenced with immunoSEQ multiplex PCR; TCRdb's copy has only in-frame clones and lacks some. The sample holds some 260,000 clones, 88% seen once. What was sequenced was peripheral blood. These TCRs come from a woman aged 40 to 55 who had recovered from COVID-19.

V gene TRBV6-5 combines with J gene TRBJ1-4; 7 nucleotides match TRBD1. Germline V gene data show CDR1 as MNHEY and CDR2 as SVGAGI. CDR3 size: 14 residues. V trimming: 5 bases; J trimming: 7 bases; junction bases outside the gene matches: 7. The CDR3 is CASSTGAGGEKLFF. In DNA form, the CDR3 reads TGTGCCAGCAGTACAGGGGCGGGGGGTGAAAAACTGTTTTTT.

The V call is TRBV11-2, the J call TRBJ2-1, with D possibly matching TRBD1 (6 bases). With 1 base removed from V and 4 bases from J, the gap between germline ends came to 11 bases. Germline V gives CDR1 SGHAT, CDR2 FQNNGV. The CDR3 extends over 15 amino acids. CDR3 sequence (DNA): TGTGCCAGCAGCTTAGTCCCCGGGACATACAATGAGCAGTTCTTC. This translates into CASSLVPGTYNEQFF.

About this clone: Other nucleotide sequences in the sample specify the same CDR3. This chain joins TRBV19 and TRBJ2-5; perhaps TRBD2 as D (6 bases). V dropped 3 bases and J dropped 1 base, with 6 bases sitting between them. CDR3 size: 13 residues. Germline lookup yields CDR1 LNHDA and CDR2 SQIVND (reference sequence). The CDR3 reads CASSIGGQETQYF. CDR3 nucleotides: TGTGCCAGTAGTATCGGGGGCCAAGAGACCCAGTACTTC.

V usage is TRBV3-1 (or the pseudogene TRBV3-2) and J usage is TRBJ1-1; D is possibly TRBD1 (5 bases). The length of the CDR3 is 17 residues. V lost 4 bases, J lost 3 bases, and 21 bases lay in between. CDR1 is LGHDT, CDR2 YNNKEL, per germline (reference sequence). The CDR3 protein is CASSPPRGVSRDTEAFF. The CDR3 DNA reads TGTGCCAGCAGCCCCCCCCGGGGGGTGAGTCGGGACACTGAAGCTTTCTTT.

J is TRBJ2-7 and V is TRBV19; no clear D. The V end lost 0 bases, the J end lost 9 bases, and 12 bases lay between the germline ends. The CDR3 is made up of 13 amino acids. Germline V CDR1 and CDR2: LNHDA, SQIVND (reference sequence). CDR3 in amino acids: CASSIDPNTLQYF. Written as DNA, the CDR3 is TGTGCCAGTAGTATAGACCCAAACACGTTGCAGTACTTC.

This clone was observed a single time. This chain uses TRBV12-5 with TRBJ2-5, with TRBD1 as a possible D gene (6 bases). CDR3 size: 16 residues. Trimming pared 1 base from V and 5 bases from J, leaving 17 bases between. Per the germline V gene, CDR1 is LGHNT and CDR2 is FRNRAP. CDR3 sequence: CASGLGQGHPRETQYF. CDR3 in DNA: TGTGCTAGTGGTTTGGGGCAGGGGCACCCACGGGAGACCCAGTACTTC.

This chain joins TRBV30 and TRBJ1-3; possible D gene TRBD1, 5 bases. The V end was cut by 0 bases, the J end by 7 bases, with 10 bases between. Looked up from germline, CDR1 is GTSNPN and CDR2 is SVGIG (reference sequence). CDR3 size: 13 residues. CDR3 in DNA: TGTGCCTGGAGTGTCCAGGGTAGGAACACCATATATTTT. Protein product: CAWSVQGRNTIYF.

The gene calls are TRBV7-2 and TRBJ2-2, with 9 bases lining up with TRBD1. J gave up 4 bases and V 5 bases, and 5 bases lay outside the gene matches. CDR1 is SGHTA, CDR2 FQGNSA, per germline. The CDR3 has 15 amino acids. This chain's CDR3 is CASSRRQGGTGELFF. The CDR3 DNA follows: TGTGCCAGCAGCCGGAGACAGGGGGGCACCGGGGAGCTGTTTTTT.

The CDR3 here is CAWAVGDRGYGYTF. CDR3 sequence (DNA): TGTGCCTGGGCGGTCGGGGACAGGGGCTATGGCTACACCTTC. The rearrangement links TRBV30 to TRBJ1-2; TRBD1 aligns across 10 bases. V lost 5 bases to trimming and J lost 4 bases; unmatched junction nucleotides: 7. Germline V gene lookup returns CDR1 GTSNPN and CDR2 SVGIG (reference sequence). The CDR3 spans 14 residues.

DNA for the CDR3: TGTGCCAGCAGCAAAGAGAAAGTATCAGGTCGCGAGCAGTACGTC. Protein sequence: CASSKEKVSGREQYV. The gene calls are TRBV21-1 and TRBJ2-7; the listed D gene, TRBD1, was not tested against the DNA. TRBV21-1 is termed a pseudogene. CDR3 length equals 15 residues.

This chain uses TRBV27 with TRBJ1-2, with 7 bases fitting TRBD1. CDR3 length: 17 amino acids. CDR1 is MNHEY, CDR2 SMNVEV, per germline (reference sequence). Trimming took 5 bases from V and 1 from J; bases not matched to a gene: 13. In nucleotides, the CDR3 is TGTGCCAGCAGTACTCACAGGGGCCCCCGGATTAACTATGGCTACACCTTC. Encoded protein: CASSTHRGPRINYGYTF.

This clone was seen just once. The chain joins TRBV27 to TRBJ2-1; 10 nucleotides line up with TRBD2. The ends lost 1 base at V and 8 bases at J; junction bases unmatched: 8. The CDR3 has 16 amino acids. Germline lookup yields CDR1 MNHEY and CDR2 SMNVEV (reference sequence). Here the CDR3 reads CASSLWSGLAPHEQFF. The DNA for the CDR3 is TGTGCCAGCAGTTTATGGTCGGGACTAGCGCCTCATGAGCAGTTCTTC.

J is TRBJ1-1 and V is TRBV4-1; 10 nucleotides agree with TRBD1. Per germline, CDR1 MGHRA and CDR2 YSYEKL. V shed 2 bases, J shed 9 bases, and the junction held 9 bases outside the gene matches. This CDR3 region has 15 residues. CDR3 sequence (DNA): TGCGCCAGCAGCCAACCGACAGGGGGCCTAGACCAAGCTTTCTTT. Its translation is CASSQPTGGLDQAFF.

V and J are TRBV5-8 and TRBJ1-4; D remains ambiguous. The CDR3 spans 14 residues. Germline CDR1 reads SGHTS; CDR2 reads YDEGEE. The V gene lost 2 bases and the J gene lost 4 bases, with 9 bases spanning the gap. The CDR3 here is CASSFGHYNEKLFF. The CDR3 DNA is TGTGCCAGCAGCTTTGGTCACTATAATGAAAAACTGTTTTTT.

The chain carries TRBV27 and TRBJ2-1; D perhaps matches TRBD2 (6 bases). The CDR3 extends over 12 amino acids. V lost 8 bases to trimming and J lost 8 bases, with 13 bases between them. Germline-derived CDR1 and CDR2 are MNHEY and SMNVEV (reference sequence). In nucleotides, the CDR3 is TGTGCCAGCGGCCAACAGCGGGATGAGCAGTTCTTC. Its translation: CASGQQRDEQFF.